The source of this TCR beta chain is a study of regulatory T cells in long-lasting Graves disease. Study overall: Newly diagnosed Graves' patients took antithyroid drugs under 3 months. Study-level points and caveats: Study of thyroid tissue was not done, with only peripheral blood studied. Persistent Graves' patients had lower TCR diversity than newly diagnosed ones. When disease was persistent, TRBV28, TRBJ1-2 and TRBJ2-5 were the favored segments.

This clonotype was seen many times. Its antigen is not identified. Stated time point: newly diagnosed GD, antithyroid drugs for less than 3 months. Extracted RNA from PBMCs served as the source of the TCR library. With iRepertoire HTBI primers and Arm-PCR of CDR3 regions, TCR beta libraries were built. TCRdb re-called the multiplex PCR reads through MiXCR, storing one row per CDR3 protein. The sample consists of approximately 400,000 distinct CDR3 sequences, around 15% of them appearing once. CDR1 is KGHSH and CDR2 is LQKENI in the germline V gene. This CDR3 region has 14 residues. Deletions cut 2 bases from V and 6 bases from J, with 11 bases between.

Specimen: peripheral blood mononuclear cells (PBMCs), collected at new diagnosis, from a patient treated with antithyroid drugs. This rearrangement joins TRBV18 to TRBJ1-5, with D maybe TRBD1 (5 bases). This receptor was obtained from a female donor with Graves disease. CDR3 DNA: TGTGCCAGCTCACCAGGGGGGGAATCTCAGCCCCAGCATTTT. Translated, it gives CASSPGGESQPQHF.